This T cell receptor beta chain was sequenced in a study of neurological immune-mediated disorders. The overall study: In a group of around 35 multiple sclerosis patients, approximately 30 had the relapsing-remitting type and 3 had the secondary progressive type.

Each CDR3 protein gets one entry after TCRdb re-called the 5' RACE reads with MiXCR. The sample has 55,000 to 70,000 distinct CDR3 sequences, 3.2% seen once; the top ten hold around 5.5%. This clonotype has at least ten counts. The antigen remains undetermined. Study results and limitations: The most TCR clonal expansion was seen in HTLV-1-associated myelopathy, and the least was seen in multiple sclerosis, which fell below healthy controls.

In germline, CDR1 is DFQATT, CDR2 SNEGSKA (reference sequence). Trimming stripped 3 bases from V and 0 bases from J, with 6 bases between. The CDR3 has 13 amino acids. The source is a woman aged 50 to 65 with multiple sclerosis. The specimen sequenced was PBMCs. The chain has TRBV20-1 and TRBJ1-3; D unclear. The CDR3 protein is CSARGVSGNTIYF. In nucleotides, the CDR3 is TGCAGTGCTAGGGGAGTCTCTGGAAACACCATATATTTT.